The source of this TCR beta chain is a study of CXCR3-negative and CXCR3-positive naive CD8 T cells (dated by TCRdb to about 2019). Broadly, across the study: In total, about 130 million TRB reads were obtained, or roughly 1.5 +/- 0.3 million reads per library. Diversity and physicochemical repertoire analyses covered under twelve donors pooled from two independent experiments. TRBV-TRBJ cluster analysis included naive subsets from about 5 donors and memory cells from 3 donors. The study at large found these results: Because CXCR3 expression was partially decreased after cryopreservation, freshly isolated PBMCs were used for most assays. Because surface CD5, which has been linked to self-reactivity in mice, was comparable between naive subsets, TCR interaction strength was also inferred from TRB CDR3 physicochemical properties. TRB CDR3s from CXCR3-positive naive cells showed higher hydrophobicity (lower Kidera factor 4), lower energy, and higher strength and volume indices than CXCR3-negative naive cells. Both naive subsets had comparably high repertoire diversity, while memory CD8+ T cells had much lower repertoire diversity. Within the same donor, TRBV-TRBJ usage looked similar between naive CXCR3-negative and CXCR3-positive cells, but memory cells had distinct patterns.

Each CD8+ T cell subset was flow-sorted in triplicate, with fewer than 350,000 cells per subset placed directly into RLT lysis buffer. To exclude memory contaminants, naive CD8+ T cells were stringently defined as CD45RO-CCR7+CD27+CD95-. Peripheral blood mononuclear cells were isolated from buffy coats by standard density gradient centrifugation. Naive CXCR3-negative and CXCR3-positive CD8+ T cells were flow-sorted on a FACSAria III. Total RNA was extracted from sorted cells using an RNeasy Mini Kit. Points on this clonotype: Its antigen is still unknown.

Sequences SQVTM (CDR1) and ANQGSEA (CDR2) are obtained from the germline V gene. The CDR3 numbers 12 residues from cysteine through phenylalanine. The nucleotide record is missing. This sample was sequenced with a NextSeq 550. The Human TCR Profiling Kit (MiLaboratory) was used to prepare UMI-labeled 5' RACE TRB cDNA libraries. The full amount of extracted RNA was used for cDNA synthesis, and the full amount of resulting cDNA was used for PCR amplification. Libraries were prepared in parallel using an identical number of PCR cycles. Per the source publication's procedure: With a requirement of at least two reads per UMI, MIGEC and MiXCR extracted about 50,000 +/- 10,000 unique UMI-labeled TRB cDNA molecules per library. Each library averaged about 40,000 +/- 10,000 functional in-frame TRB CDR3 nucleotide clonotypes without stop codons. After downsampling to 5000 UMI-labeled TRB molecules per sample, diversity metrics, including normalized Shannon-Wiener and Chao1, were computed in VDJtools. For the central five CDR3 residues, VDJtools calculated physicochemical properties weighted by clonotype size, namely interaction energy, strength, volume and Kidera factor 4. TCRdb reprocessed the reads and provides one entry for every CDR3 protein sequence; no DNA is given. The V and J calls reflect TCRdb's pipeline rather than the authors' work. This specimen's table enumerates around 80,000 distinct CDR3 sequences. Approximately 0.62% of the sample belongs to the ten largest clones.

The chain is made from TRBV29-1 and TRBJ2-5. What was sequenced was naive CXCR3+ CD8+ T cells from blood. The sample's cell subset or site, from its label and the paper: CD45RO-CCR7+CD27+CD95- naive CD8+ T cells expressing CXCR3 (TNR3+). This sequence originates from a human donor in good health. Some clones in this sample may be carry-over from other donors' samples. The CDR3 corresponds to CSVESYQETQYF.